The 20 T cell receptor beta chains below all came from one sample that was sequenced in a study of blood T cell repertoires in COVID-19. Using immunoSEQ multiplex PCR, the repertoire was profiled, and TCRdb retains in-frame clones only, with some absent. Among about 180,000 clones listed, 88% were seen once. The specimen was PBMCs or T cells enriched from blood (not recorded which). Receptor source: a woman in her late teens or twenties who had recovered from COVID-19.

V gene TRBV29-1 combines with J gene TRBJ1-1; D is ambiguous. The CDR3 sequence is 11 residues long. V lost 7 bases to trimming and J lost 5 bases, with 11 bases between them. Germline V gives CDR1 SQVTM, CDR2 ANQGSEA. CDR3 coding DNA: TGCAGCGGTTCGAGGTCTACTGAAGCTTTCTTT. It encodes CSGSRSTEAFF.

The count of this clone is one. The chain carries TRBV6-5 and TRBJ1-5, with 7 bases aligning to TRBD1. The CDR3 has 15 amino acids. From germline, CDR1 is MNHEY and CDR2 SVGAGI. Trimming removed 6 bases from V and 5 bases from J; junction bases left unmatched: 10. In DNA, the CDR3 is TGTGCCAGCAGGCCTAGGGGGCCCTTACATCAGCCCCAGCATTTT. Translated: CASRPRGPLHQPQHF.

The J gene is TRBJ2-7, the V gene TRBV2; 7 positions match TRBD2. J lost 2 bases, V lost 9 bases, and 4 bases had no gene match. The CDR3 loop spans 12 amino acids. Germline lookup yields CDR1 SNHLY and CDR2 FYNNEI. CDR3 sequence reads: CARGGAAYEQYF. The CDR3 DNA is TGTGCCAGGGGAGGGGCGGCCTACGAGCAGTACTTC.

The J gene is TRBJ1-3, the V gene TRBV28, with D uncertain. Trimming left V 7 bases short and J 4 bases short, with 14 bases between. Germline CDR1 reads MDHEN; CDR2 reads SYDVKM. The CDR3 has 14 residues. CDR3 region: CASIGSWSGNTIYF. The CDR3 DNA sequence: TGTGCCAGCATAGGATCTTGGAGCGGAAACACCATATATTTT.

This rearrangement joins TRBV14 to TRBJ2-7; 7 positions match TRBD2. The germline V gene has CDR1 SGHDN and CDR2 FVKESK. The trim removed 4 bases at V and 5 bases at J, leaving 11 bases unmatched. The CDR3 has 15 residues. In nucleotides, the CDR3 is TGTGCCAGCAGCCGTCTTACGGGGGGTACCGACGAGCAGTACTTC. Amino acids: CASSRLTGGTDEQYF.

This clone was seen just once. The rearrangement uses TRBV4-3 and TRBJ1-1, with D unresolved. V dropped 0 bases and J dropped 6 bases, with 8 bases sitting between them. Per the germline V gene, CDR1 is LGHNA and CDR2 is YSLEER. The CDR3 length is 13 residues. CDR3 coding DNA: TGCGCCAGCAGCCAAGATTTCCCCTCTGAAGCTTTCTTT. This encodes CASSQDFPSEAFF.

V and J are TRBV2 and TRBJ1-2; 7 bases fit TRBD1. The CDR3 contains 18 residues. V dropped 8 bases and J dropped 0; count of bases not matched to a gene: 18. CDR1 and CDR2 (germline): SNHLY, FYNNEI. CDR3 sequence (DNA): TGTGCCAGCGGACGGGGCCATCAGGGGGATCAATCTAACTATGGCTACACCTTC. Amino acid sequence: CASGRGHQGDQSNYGYTF.

The gene calls are TRBV6-5 and TRBJ2-1; 9 nucleotides align to TRBD1. With V trimmed by 6 bases and J by 8 bases, 11 bases remained unmatched. Looked up from germline, CDR1 is MNHEY and CDR2 is SVGAGI. This CDR3 region has 15 residues. The CDR3 spells CASRRGRDRVDEQFF. In nucleotides, the CDR3 is TGTGCCAGCAGGAGAGGCCGGGACAGGGTGGATGAGCAGTTCTTC.

The chain carries TRBV29-1 and TRBJ1-3; D may be TRBD1 (6 bases). CDR3 length equals 14 residues. Germline V CDR1 and CDR2: SQVTM, ANQGSEA. Trimming left V 6 bases short and J 0 bases short, with 12 bases between. The CDR3 nucleotides are TGCAGCGTAACGGACAGCGTCTCTGGAAACACCATATATTTT. This codes for CSVTDSVSGNTIYF.

The chain is built from TRBV5-1 and TRBJ1-1, with 9 bases that match TRBD1. This CDR3 contains 15 residues. V was clipped by 3 bases and J by 5 bases; unmatched bases: 8. Germline V gene data show CDR1 as SGHRS and CDR2 as YFSETQ. The CDR3 reads CASSSRTGDETEAFF. In DNA form, the CDR3 reads TGCGCCAGCAGCTCCCGGACAGGGGATGAAACTGAAGCTTTCTTT.

The rearrangement uses TRBV28 and TRBJ1-4; D may be TRBD1 (5 bases). Germline CDR1 reads MDHEN; CDR2 reads SYDVKM. The V and J ends lost 5 bases and 5 bases respectively, with 9 bases between them. The CDR3 loop spans 13 amino acids. CDR3 in amino acids: CASSTGYNEKLFF. The DNA for the CDR3 is TGTGCCAGCAGTACAGGATACAATGAAAAACTGTTTTTT.

This sequence joins TRBV10-3 and TRBJ2-2, with a tentative D call TRBD2 (5 bases). The CDR3 has 15 residues. V lost 3 bases to trimming and J lost 5 bases, with 13 bases between them. Germline CDR1 is ENHRY and CDR2 is SYGVKD. The CDR3 nucleotides are TGTGCCATCAGTGACCCCCCGCGGGCAACCGGGGAGCTGTTTTTT. Protein: CAISDPPRATGELFF.

The chain carries TRBV28 and TRBJ1-5; 10 bases align to TRBD1. V lost 6 bases, J lost 2 bases, and 13 bases stayed unmatched. The length of the CDR3 is 18 residues. Germline CDR1 is MDHEN and CDR2 is SYDVKM. The CDR3 is CASRAGQGRLYGNQPQHF. The CDR3 bases are TGTGCCAGCAGGGCGGGACAGGGGAGGCTGTACGGCAATCAGCCCCAGCATTTT.

CDR3 bases: TGTGCCAGCAGCCAAGTCGACAGGGATCGAAACACCATATATTTT. Translating gives CASSQVDRDRNTIYF. This chain uses TRBV3-1 (or the pseudogene TRBV3-2) with TRBJ1-3; 7 bases are a match to TRBD1. With 1 base clipped from V and 5 bases from J, the junction kept 5 bases outside the gene matches. The CDR3 loop spans 15 amino acids. Germline V gives CDR1 LGHDT, CDR2 YNNKEL (reference sequence).

The V and J genes are TRBV9 and TRBJ2-1; 7 positions agree with TRBD2. The CDR3 contains 15 residues. The V gene's germline CDR1 is SGDLS and CDR2 YYNGEE. With 0 bases clipped from V and 2 bases from J, the junction kept 2 bases outside the gene matches. The chain's CDR3 is CASSVASGTYNEQFF. CDR3 nucleotides: TGTGCCAGCAGCGTAGCTAGCGGAACCTACAATGAGCAGTTCTTC.

V is TRBV24-1 and J is TRBJ1-5; no definite D call. There are 15 residues in the CDR3. V lost 5 bases and J 0 bases, leaving 10 bases between the germline ends. CDR1 and CDR2 (germline): KGHDR, SFDVKD. CDR3 bases: TGTGCCACCAGTGGCGGGATCGATAGCAATCAGCCCCAGCATTTT. As protein: CATSGGIDSNQPQHF.

CDR3 bases: TGTGCCAGCAGCGCGGACAGGGCAACTAATGAAAAACTGTTTTTT. Its protein is CASSADRATNEKLFF. The J gene is TRBJ1-4, the V gene TRBV5-4, with TRBD1 matching 8 bases. The CDR3 consists of 15 residues. Germline CDR1 reads SGHNT; CDR2 reads YYREEE (reference sequence). Unmatched junction bases numbered 2, after V lost 4 bases and J lost 0 bases.

The chain carries TRBV7-3 and TRBJ2-1; 9 nucleotides match TRBD2. Per germline, CDR1 SGHTA and CDR2 FQGTGA. The CDR3 covers 15 residues. Trimming cost V 5 bases and J 6 bases; bases outside gene matches: 8. The CDR3 coding sequence is TGTGCCAGCAGCCCGGCGGGAGGGAGAATCAATGAGCAGTTCTTC. Translation: CASSPAGGRINEQFF.

The chain has TRBV10-3 and TRBJ2-1; a possible D gene is TRBD2 (6 bases). The length of the CDR3 is 14 residues. Trimming removed 7 bases at V and 2 bases at J, with 12 bases between. Germline assignment: CDR1 ENHRY and CDR2 SYGVKD. CDR3: CAITPREAYNEQFF. As DNA, the CDR3 is TGTGCCATCACGCCGAGGGAGGCCTACAATGAGCAGTTCTTC.

This chain uses TRBV6-5 with TRBJ2-5; 9 bases agree with TRBD2. V was pared by 8 bases and J by 2 bases, with 9 bases of the junction left unmatched. Germline V gives CDR1 MNHEY, CDR2 SVGAGI. This CDR3 spans 15 amino acids. CDR3 residues: CASGRGGKDQETQYF. The CDR3 DNA follows: TGTGCCAGCGGGCGGGGGGGGAAAGATCAAGAGACCCAGTACTTC.